This T cell receptor beta chain was sequenced during a study of T cell changes during pregnancy in multiple sclerosis. On this clone: Additional DNA sequences in this sample encode the identical CDR3.

Sequenced by immunoSEQ multiplex PCR; TCRdb stores in-frame clones only, minus some. Counted here are 55,000 to 70,000 clones, around 93% occurring once; the ten biggest clones make up 0.36%. The sequencing used CD4+ T cells from peripheral blood mononuclear cells, collected before pregnancy. The receptor comes from a female donor with multiple sclerosis, enrolled in a pregnancy study.

The chain's CDR3 is CASSLTGTYEQYF. CDR3 DNA sequence: TGTGCCAGCAGCTTGACAGGGACCTACGAGCAGTACTTC. This chain connects TRBV7-2 to TRBJ2-7; 7 bases agree with TRBD1. The germline V gene encodes CDR1 SGHTA and CDR2 FQGNSA. After removal of 3 bases from V and 2 bases from J, the junction contained 1 base not matched to a gene. The CDR3 length is 13 residues.